The 7 T cell receptor beta chains in this list originate from one sample, sequenced in a study of T cell repertoires in cytomegalovirus infection. Antigens for these TCRs are unknown. TCRdb reprocessed the reads via MiXCR and lists one record per CDR3 protein. The sample yields under 850,000 distinct CDR3 sequences, around a third seen once. Sequenced here: cultured PBMCs, sampled from culture after CMV antigen stimulation. The receptors were gathered from a human donor in good health (CMV status not recorded). Some clones in this sample may be carry-over from other donors' samples.

This chain uses TRBV12-3 or TRBV12-4 with TRBJ2-1; 10 nucleotides align to TRBD2. The CDR3 length is 15 residues. V was pared by 7 bases and J by 8 bases, with 11 bases of the junction left unmatched. The CDR3 DNA is TGTGCCAGCAAAGCCGACAGCGGGGGGGCCTATGAGCAGTTCTTC. As protein: CASKADSGGAYEQFF.

This clonotype was picked up a small number of times. V usage is TRBV4-3 and J usage is TRBJ2-3, with no clear D. Per germline, CDR1 LGHNA and CDR2 YSLEER. There are 13 residues in the CDR3. Trimming stripped 4 bases from V and 2 bases from J, with 7 bases between. The CDR3: CASSREDTDTQYF. The CDR3 nucleotides are TGCGCCAGCAGCCGAGAAGACACAGATACGCAGTATTTT.

There are a few counts of this clonotype. The chain links TRBV12-3 or TRBV12-4 to TRBJ2-1, with D perhaps being TRBD1 or TRBD2 (5 bases each). Trimming cost V 7 bases and J 8 bases, with 24 bases left between them. This CDR3 spans 16 amino acids. The CDR3: CASTTGDLGVSYEQFF. The CDR3 DNA reads as TGTGCCAGCACCACGGGCGACCTGGGGGTTAGCTATGAGCAGTTCTTC.

This clonotype has only a few counts. This chain connects TRBV4-3 to TRBJ2-7; 7 bases map to TRBD2. The trim removed 4 bases at V and 1 base at J, leaving 16 bases unmatched. The length of the CDR3 is 18 residues. Germline V gene data show CDR1 as LGHNA and CDR2 as YSLEER. CDR3 region: CASSPGYGGGGSSYEQYF. The DNA for the CDR3 is TGCGCCAGCAGCCCAGGCTATGGTGGAGGCGGGAGTTCCTACGAGCAGTACTTC.

This rearrangement joins TRBV5-3 to TRBJ1-1; 7 bases match TRBD1. TRBV5-3 is an ORF; its function is uncertain. The CDR3 length is 12 residues. With 8 bases clipped from V and 6 bases from J, the junction kept 7 bases outside the gene matches. The CDR3 coding sequence is TGTGCCAGCAGATTGCAGGGGGCTGAAGCTTTCTTT. It codes for CASRLQGAEAFF.

This clonotype appeared a single time. Here the CDR3 reads CATYPSQGRDQPQHF. The CDR3 bases are TGTGCCACCTATCCTTCACAGGGACGGGATCAGCCCCAGCATTTT. The rearrangement links TRBV6-5 to TRBJ1-5; D may be TRBD1 (6 bases). The CDR3 is 15 residues long. V was clipped by 10 bases and J by 5 bases, with 21 bases between them. The germline V gene has CDR1 MNHEY and CDR2 SVGAGI.

This chain connects TRBV5-4 to TRBJ2-1; 10 positions agree with TRBD1. Germline assignment: CDR1 SGHNT and CDR2 YYREEE (reference sequence). V lost 5 bases to trimming and J lost 6 bases; unmatched junction nucleotides: 11. The CDR3 runs 16 residues. The CDR3 DNA follows: TGTGCCAGCAGTTCCCTCCGGGACAGGGGCGGCAATGAGCAGTTCTTC. Its translation is CASSSLRDRGGNEQFF.